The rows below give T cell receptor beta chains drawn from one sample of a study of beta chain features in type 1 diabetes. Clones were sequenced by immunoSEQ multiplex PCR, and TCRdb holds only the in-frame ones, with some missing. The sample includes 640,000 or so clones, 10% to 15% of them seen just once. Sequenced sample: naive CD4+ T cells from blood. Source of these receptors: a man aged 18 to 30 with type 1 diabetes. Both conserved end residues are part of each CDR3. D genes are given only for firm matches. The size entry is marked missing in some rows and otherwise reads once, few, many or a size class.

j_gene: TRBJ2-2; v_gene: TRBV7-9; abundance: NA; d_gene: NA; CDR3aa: CASSPLGHDTGELFF; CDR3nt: TGTGCCAGCAGCCCCTTGGGACACGACACCGGGGAGCTGTTTTTT
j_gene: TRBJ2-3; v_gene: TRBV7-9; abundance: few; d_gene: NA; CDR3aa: CASSRTGDRGTDTQYF; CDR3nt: TGTGCCAGCAGCCGAACGGGAGACAGGGGCACAGATACGCAGTATTTT
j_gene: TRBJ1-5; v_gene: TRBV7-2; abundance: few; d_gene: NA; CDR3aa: CASSLHGDSLNQPQHF; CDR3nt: TGTGCCAGCAGCTTACATGGCGACAGCCTTAATCAGCCCCAGCATTTT
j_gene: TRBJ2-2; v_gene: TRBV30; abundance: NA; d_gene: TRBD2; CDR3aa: CAWTGLAGQNTGELFF; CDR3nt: TGTGCCTGGACGGGACTAGCGGGGCAGAACACCGGGGAGCTGTTTTTT
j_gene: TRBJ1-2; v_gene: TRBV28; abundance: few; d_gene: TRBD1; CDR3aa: CASSPGTGNYGYTF; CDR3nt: TGTGCCAGCAGTCCGGGGACAGGGAACTATGGCTACACCTTC
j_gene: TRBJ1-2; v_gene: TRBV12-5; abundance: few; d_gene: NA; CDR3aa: CASGPIKDSYYGYTF; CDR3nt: TGTGCTAGTGGTCCCATCAAAGACAGCTACTATGGCTACACCTTC
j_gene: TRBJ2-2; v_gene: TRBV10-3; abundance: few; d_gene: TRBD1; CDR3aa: CAGRQGADTGELFF; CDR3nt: TGTGCCGGCCGGCAGGGGGCAGACACCGGGGAGCTGTTTTTT
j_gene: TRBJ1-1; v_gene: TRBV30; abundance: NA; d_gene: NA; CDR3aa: CAWSPGTRNTEAFF; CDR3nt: TGTGCCTGGAGCCCCGGGACAAGGAACACTGAAGCTTTCTTT
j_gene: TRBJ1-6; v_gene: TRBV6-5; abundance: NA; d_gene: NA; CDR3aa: CASSYSGQGYSPLHF; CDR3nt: TGTGCCAGCAGTTACTCCGGGCAGGGTTATTCACCCCTCCACTTT
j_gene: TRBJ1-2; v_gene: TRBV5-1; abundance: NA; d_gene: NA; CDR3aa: CASSPREDYGYTF; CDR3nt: TGCGCCAGCAGCCCGAGGGAGGACTATGGCTACACCTTC
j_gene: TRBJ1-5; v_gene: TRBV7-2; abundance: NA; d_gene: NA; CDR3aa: CASSLETDIQHF; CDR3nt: TGTGCCAGCAGCTTAGAAACGGACATCCAGCATTTT
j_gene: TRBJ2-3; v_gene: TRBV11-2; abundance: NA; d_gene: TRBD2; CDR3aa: CASSLVASGGADTQYF; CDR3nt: TGTGCCAGCAGCTTAGTGGCTAGCGGGGGGGCAGATACGCAGTATTTT
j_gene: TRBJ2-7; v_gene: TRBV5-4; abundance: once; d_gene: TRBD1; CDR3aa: CASRAGTGVPYEQYF; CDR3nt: TGTGCCAGCAGGGCCGGGACAGGGGTACCCTACGAGCAGTACTTC
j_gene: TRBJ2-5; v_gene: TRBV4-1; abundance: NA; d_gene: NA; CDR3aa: CASSPRGVEVTGGYGETQYF; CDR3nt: TGCGCCAGCAGCCCACGAGGGGTTGAGGTGACAGGAGGGTACGGAGAGACCCAGTACTTC
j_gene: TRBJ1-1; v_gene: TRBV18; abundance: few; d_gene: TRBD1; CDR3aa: CASSAGGMNTEAFF; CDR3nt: TGTGCCAGCTCAGCAGGGGGGATGAACACTGAAGCTTTCTTT
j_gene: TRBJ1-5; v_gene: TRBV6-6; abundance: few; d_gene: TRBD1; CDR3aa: CASTGTGKVQPQHF; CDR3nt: TGTGCCAGCACCGGGACAGGGAAGGTTCAGCCCCAGCATTTT
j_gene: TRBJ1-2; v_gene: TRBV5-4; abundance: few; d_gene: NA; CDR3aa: CASSFQQGAGYGYTF; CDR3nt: TGTGCCAGCAGCTTCCAACAGGGTGCCGGCTATGGCTACACCTTC
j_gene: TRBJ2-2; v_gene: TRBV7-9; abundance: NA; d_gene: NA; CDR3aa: CASSPDITNTGELFF; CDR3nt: TGTGCCAGCAGCCCGGACATTACGAACACCGGGGAGCTGTTTTTT
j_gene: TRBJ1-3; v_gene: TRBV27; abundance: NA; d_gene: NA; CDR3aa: CASSTDRSSGNTIYF; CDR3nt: TGTGCCAGCAGCACGGACCGCAGCTCTGGAAACACCATATATTTT
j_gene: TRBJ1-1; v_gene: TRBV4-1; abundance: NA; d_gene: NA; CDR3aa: CASSLRPSPRTEAFF; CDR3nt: TGCGCCAGCAGCCTCCGTCCGTCCCCGAGGACTGAAGCTTTCTTT
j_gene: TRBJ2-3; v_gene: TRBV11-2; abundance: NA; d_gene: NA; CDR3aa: CASRGVGGVGSDTQYF; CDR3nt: TGTGCCAGCAGGGGGGTTGGCGGAGTGGGCTCAGATACGCAGTATTTT
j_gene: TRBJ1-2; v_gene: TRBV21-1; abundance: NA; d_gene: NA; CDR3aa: CASSTKEGINYGYTF; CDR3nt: TGTGCCAGCAGCACTAAGGAGGGAATTAACTATGGCTACACCTTC
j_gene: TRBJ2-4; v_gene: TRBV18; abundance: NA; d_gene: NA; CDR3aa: CASSPPARADGAKNIQYF; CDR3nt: TGTGCCAGCTCACCACCGGCGAGGGCCGATGGGGCCAAAAACATTCAGTACTTC
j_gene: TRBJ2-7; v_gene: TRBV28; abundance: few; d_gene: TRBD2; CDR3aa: CASSVRGNEQYF; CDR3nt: TGTGCCAGCAGTGTGCGGGGGAACGAGCAGTACTTC